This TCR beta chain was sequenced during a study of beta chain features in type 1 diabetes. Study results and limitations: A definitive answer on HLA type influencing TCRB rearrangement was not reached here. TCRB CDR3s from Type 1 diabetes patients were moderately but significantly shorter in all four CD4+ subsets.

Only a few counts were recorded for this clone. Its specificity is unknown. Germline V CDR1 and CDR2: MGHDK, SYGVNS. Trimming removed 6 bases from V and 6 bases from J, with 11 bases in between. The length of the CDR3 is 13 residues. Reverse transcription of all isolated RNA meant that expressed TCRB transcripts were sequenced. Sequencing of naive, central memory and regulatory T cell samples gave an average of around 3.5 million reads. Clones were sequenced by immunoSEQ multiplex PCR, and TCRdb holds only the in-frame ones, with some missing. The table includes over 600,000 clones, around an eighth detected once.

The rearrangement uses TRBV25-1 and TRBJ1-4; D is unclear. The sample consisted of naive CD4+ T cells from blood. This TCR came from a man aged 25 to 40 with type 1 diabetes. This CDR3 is CASRADFYEKLFF. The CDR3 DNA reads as TGTGCCAGCAGGGCAGATTTTTATGAAAAACTGTTTTTT.